This T cell receptor beta chain was retrieved from a study of naive and memory T cell subsets. Study outcomes and limitations: TCR counts from RNA may reflect activation-linked expression changes. Diversity fell and Gini index rose from naive through CM, EM, EMRA.

This clonotype was observed at least ten times. What it recognizes is unknown. The CDR3 runs to 18 residues. Germline trimming cut 3 bases from V and 8 bases from J; bases unmatched to any gene: 16. CDR1 and CDR2 (germline): DFQATT, SNEGSKA (reference sequence). Two oligonucleotides, mixed equimolar, formed the beta constant-region primer covering TRBC1 and TRBC2. Nested alpha and beta constant-region primers with the SP2 primer drove four PCR rounds on ligated cDNA. A 12-nucleotide UMI and the SP2 primer were added to the cDNA 3' end by oligonucleotide ligation. TCRdb analysed the UMI-ligation and nested PCR reads with MiXCR anew, one entry per CDR3 protein. The repertoire has 8,500 to 10,000 distinct CDR3 sequences, roughly 5.7% of them found once; the top ten carry roughly 50%. CMV status came from CD4+ T cell IFNgamma after overnight CMV lysate stimulation of fresh PBMCs.

This chain uses TRBV20-1 with TRBJ1-6; 10 bases are a match to TRBD1. This sequence originates from a human donor in good health. The sequencing sample was made of CD4+ TEMRA cells from blood. Subset: effector memory re-expressing CD45RA, CD45RA+ CD27-. CDR3 nucleotides: TGCAGTGCTAGGGGACAGGGGAGACTCGTACGGGACCATTCACCCCTCCACTTT. As protein: CSARGQGRLVRDHSPLHF.